The rows below give T cell receptor beta chains drawn from one sample of a study of identical twins. Using its own MiXCR run on the 5' RACE reads, TCRdb lists one record per CDR3 protein. This table has roughly 200,000 distinct CDR3 sequences, about 7.5% appearing once. These data were also reused for a study on yellow fever vaccine responses in identical twins.

The material sequenced was memory (CD45RO+) T cells sorted from blood. These receptors all stem from a woman in her late teens or twenties in good health. The CDR3 runs from the conserved cysteine through the conserved F or W. A D gene is named only where the DNA matches it firmly. Size tells how often a clone was seen (once, few, many) or the class of an expanded clone, and some rows leave it out.

>NA|TRBV2|TRBJ2-1|many
CASTSSIGRTEQFF
TGTGCCAGCACTTCCTCAATCGGTAGGACTGAGCAGTTCTTC
>NA|TRBV6-2/TRBV6-3|TRBJ2-3|few
CASSYLGAIADTQYF
TGTGCCAGCAGTTACCTGGGGGCCATCGCAGATACGCAGTATTTT
>TRBD2|TRBV3-1|TRBJ2-4|NA
CASSPPYETSDHRAKNIQYF
TGTGCCAGCAGCCCCCCATATGAGACTAGCGATCATCGAGCCAAAAACATTCAGTACTTC
>NA|TRBV18|TRBJ1-1|NA
CASSPKNLGEAFF
TGTGCCAGCTCACCCAAAAATTTGGGGGAAGCTTTCTTT
>TRBD1|TRBV5-1|TRBJ2-7|few
CASSLGGQGVLASSYEQYF
TGCGCCAGCAGCTTAGGGGGACAGGGGGTTCTGGCCTCCTCCTACGAGCAGTACTTC
>NA|TRBV4-1|TRBJ1-2|few
CASSQGREGYNYGYTF
TGCGCCAGCAGCCAAGGCAGGGAGGGCTATAACTATGGCTACACCTTC
>NA|TRBV5-1|TRBJ2-2|many
CASSLGPATGELFF
TGCGCCAGCAGCTTGGGACCGGCAACCGGGGAGCTGTTTTTT
>TRBD1|TRBV5-5|TRBJ1-6|NA
CASGTGYNSPLHF
TGTGCCAGCGGGACAGGCTATAATTCACCCCTCCACTTT
>TRBD1|TRBV12-3/TRBV12-4|TRBJ1-6|NA
CASSKGQGNSPLHF
TGTGCCAGCAGTAAGGGACAGGGGAATTCACCCCTCCACTTT
>NA|TRBV20-1|TRBJ2-1|many
CSARDSAAGYNEQFF
TGCAGTGCTAGAGATTCGGCGGCTGGTTACAATGAGCAGTTCTTC
>NA|TRBV4-1|TRBJ2-2|many
CASSRSKQGANTGELFF
TGCGCCAGCAGCCGCTCAAAACAGGGTGCGAACACCGGGGAGCTGTTTTTT
>NA|TRBV12-3/TRBV12-4|TRBJ1-2|many
CASSPQGSNYGYTF
TGTGCCAGCAGTCCGCAGGGATCTAACTATGGCTACACCTTC
>NA|TRBV25-1|TRBJ1-6|NA
CASRAGWNSPLHF
TGTGCCAGCAGGGCGGGGTGGAATTCACCCCTCCACTTT
>TRBD2|TRBV12-3/TRBV12-4|TRBJ2-1|many
CASSFGTSGGWFEQFF
TGTGCCAGCAGTTTCGGGACTAGCGGGGGATGGTTTGAGCAGTTCTTC
>NA|TRBV7-2|TRBJ2-5|NA
CASSLRMSQETQYF
TGTGCCAGCAGCTTACGGATGTCCCAAGAGACCCAGTACTTC
>NA|TRBV27|TRBJ2-6|many
CASSLSSGANVLTF
TGTGCCAGCAGTCTCTCCTCTGGGGCCAACGTCCTGACTTTC
>TRBD2|TRBV20-1|TRBJ2-7|NA
CSARWLAGESYEQYF
TGCAGTGCTAGATGGCTAGCGGGAGAGTCCTACGAGCAGTACTTC
>NA|TRBV7-2|TRBJ2-2|many
CASSPNQGRELFF
TGTGCCAGCAGCCCAAATCAGGGTCGGGAGCTGTTTTTT
>NA|TRBV3-1|TRBJ2-5|many
CASSELAYQETQYF
TGTGCCAGCAGCGAGCTAGCCTACCAAGAGACCCAGTACTTC
>TRBD2|TRBV27|TRBJ2-7|NA
CASSSLAGTYEQYF
TGTGCCAGCAGTTCCTTAGCGGGGACCTACGAGCAGTACTTC
>TRBD2|TRBV20-1|TRBJ2-1|many
CSAHASTSGGLSNEQFF
TGCAGTGCTCACGCCTCGACTAGCGGGGGGTTGAGCAATGAGCAGTTCTTC
>TRBD2|TRBV15|TRBJ2-3|NA
CATSDRLAAGNTQYF
TGTGCCACCAGTGATCGACTAGCGGCAGGCAATACGCAGTATTTT
>TRBD1|TRBV27|TRBJ2-7|NA
CASSSTGTGSLEQYF
TGTGCCAGCAGTTCTACCGGGACAGGATCTTTGGAGCAGTACTTC
>NA|TRBV11-2|TRBJ2-3|few
CASSLGGMVTDTQYF
TGTGCCAGCAGCTTAGGGGGGATGGTCACAGATACGCAGTATTTT
>NA|TRBV4-3|TRBJ2-5|many
CASSQDGRSRETQYF
TGCGCCAGCAGCCAAGATGGGAGATCAAGAGAGACCCAGTACTTC
>NA|TRBV21-1|TRBJ2-1|many
CASSLGQGGNEQFF
TGTGCCAGCAGCCTTGGACAGGGGGGAAATGAGCAGTTCTTC
>NA|TRBV7-6|TRBJ2-1|NA
CASSLGEIEQFF
TGTGCCAGCAGCTTAGGGGAGATTGAGCAGTTCTTC